The 16 T cell receptor beta chains given below trace back to one sample, sequenced in a study of identical twins (dated by TCRdb to about 2016). The method behind the library was 5' RACE. The run used an Illumina HiSeq 2000. In-frame beta chains were kept once TCRdb had trimmed the public reads at Q25 with fastp and called clones with MiXCR. Merged by CDR3 protein, the rows form single entries marked with the most common genes and DNA. The table for this sample lists about 500,000 distinct CDR3 sequences; approximately 14% of them were counted only once. About 0.94% of the sample goes to the ten largest clones. Another study also made use of these data, one on yellow fever vaccine responses in identical twins.

The sample was CD4+ T cells sorted from blood. These receptors were obtained from a woman aged 18 to 35 in good health.

The V call is TRBV5-1, the J call TRBJ2-3; 10 bases agree with TRBD2. The CDR3 loop spans 20 amino acids. J lost 0 bases, V lost 0 bases, and 13 bases had no gene match. Germline V gene data show CDR1 as SGHRS and CDR2 as YFSETQ. CDR3 region: CASSLVLAGPLAPSTDTQYF. CDR3 nucleotides: TGCGCCAGCAGCTTGGTACTAGCGGGGCCCCTTGCCCCTAGCACAGATACGCAGTATTTT.

In this sample, this clonotype turned up a few times. The chain's CDR3 is CASSQDGGGPKNIQYF. CDR3 bases: TGTGCCAGCAGCCAAGACGGAGGGGGGCCGAAAAACATTCAGTACTTC. This chain joins TRBV3-1 and TRBJ2-4, with D perhaps matching TRBD1 or TRBD2 (6 bases each). Trimming removed 0 bases from V and 4 bases from J, with 13 bases in between. CDR1 and CDR2 from the germline V gene are LGHDT and YNNKEL (reference sequence). This CDR3 contains 16 residues. The full variable domain, its missing parts supplied by reference TRBV3-1 and TRBJ2-4, is DTAVSQTPKYLVTQMGNDKSIKCEQNLGHDTMYWYKQDSKKFLKIMFSYNNKELIINETVPNRFSPKSPDKAHLNLHINSLELGDSAVYFCASSQDGGGPKNIQYFGAGTRLSVL.

This clonotype showed up just a few times. The rearrangement uses TRBV3-1 and TRBJ2-5; 8 bases agree with TRBD2. The germline V gene has CDR1 LGHDT and CDR2 YNNKEL (reference sequence). The length of the CDR3 is 17 residues. The V segment lost 0 bases and the J segment 5 bases; nucleotides outside the gene matches: 11. CDR3 nucleotide sequence: TGTGCCAGCAGCCAAGACCTTCCACGGGGGGGGTTCGAGACCCAGTACTTC. Translation: CASSQDLPRGGFETQYF.

The rearrangement links TRBV10-2 to TRBJ2-1; 10 positions agree with TRBD2. This CDR3 contains 14 residues. Per germline, CDR1 WSHSY and CDR2 SAAADI. Germline trimming cut 2 bases from V and 9 bases from J; bases unmatched to any gene: 4. CDR3 coding DNA: TGCGCCAGCAGTGAGAACCTAGCGGGAGTTGAGCAGTTCTTC. Its translation is CASSENLAGVEQFF.

This clonotype occurred many times. This chain links TRBV10-3 with TRBJ2-2; D might be TRBD1 (5 bases). The CDR3 spans 15 residues. V lost 10 bases, J lost 5 bases, and 20 bases lay in between. Germline-derived CDR1 and CDR2 are ENHRY and SYGVKD. CDR3 loop: CATQGSGRRTGELFF. CDR3 coding DNA: TGTGCCACCCAGGGCTCCGGGCGCAGGACCGGGGAGCTGTTTTTT.

This clonotype was recorded once. The chain uses TRBV7-2 and TRBJ1-1, with D perhaps TRBD1 (6 bases). The germline V gene has CDR1 SGHTA and CDR2 FQGNSA. V lost 5 bases to trimming and J lost 3 bases, with 19 bases between them. CDR3 size: 16 residues. In DNA form, the CDR3 reads TGTGCCAGCAGCGCAAGGGGGAGGTCAAGCGACACTGAAGCTTTCTTT. Its protein is CASSARGRSSDTEAFF.

This clonotype was counted many times. This chain uses TRBV5-1 with TRBJ2-7, with D tentatively TRBD2 (6 bases). Germline V gene sequence: CDR1 SGHRS, CDR2 YFSETQ. CDR3 size: 13 residues. V gave up 4 bases and J gave up 2 bases, with 10 bases separating them. The CDR3 DNA reads TGCGCCAGCAGCGGCGGGACCCCCTACGAGCAGTACTTC. Amino acids: CASSGGTPYEQYF.

This clonotype was recorded a few times. CDR3 amino acids: CATRGGSDTQYF. The CDR3 DNA is TGTGCCACTCGTGGGGGTTCAGATACGCAGTATTTT. The chain is built from TRBV28 and TRBJ2-3; possibly TRBD1 or TRBD2 for D (5 bases each). The V and J ends lost 10 bases and 4 bases respectively, with 12 bases between them. This CDR3 spans 12 amino acids. The germline V gene has CDR1 MDHEN and CDR2 SYDVKM.

This clonotype was counted many times. This rearrangement joins TRBV3-1 to TRBJ2-7; perhaps TRBD1 as D (5 bases). Trimming cost V 4 bases and J 5 bases, with 21 bases left between them. The CDR3 has 16 amino acids. Germline-derived CDR1 and CDR2 are LGHDT and YNNKEL (reference sequence). This chain's CDR3 is CASSREARAGQNEQYF. CDR3 DNA sequence: TGTGCCAGCAGCCGTGAAGCCCGAGCAGGGCAAAACGAGCAGTACTTC.

The chain links TRBV5-4 to TRBJ2-1, with TRBD2 identical over 9 bases. V lost 0 bases and J lost 3; bases outside the gene matches: 4. The CDR3 spans 16 residues. Germline-derived CDR1 and CDR2 are SGHNT and YYREEE (reference sequence). CDR3 amino acids: CASSLEGRGGYNEQFF. DNA for the CDR3: TGTGCCAGCAGCTTGGAAGGGCGGGGGGGCTACAATGAGCAGTTCTTC.

This clonotype has ten or more counts. V gene TRBV12-3 or TRBV12-4 combines with J gene TRBJ2-3; maybe TRBD1 (5 bases). Trimming removed 3 bases from V and 6 bases from J, with 10 bases in between. This CDR3 is 13 amino acids long. DNA for the CDR3: TGTGCCAGCAGTTTTGGACACCCGGATACGCAGTATTTT. This translates into CASSFGHPDTQYF.

The chain is built from TRBV6-2 or TRBV6-3 and TRBJ2-7, with 9 bases fitting TRBD2. With V trimmed by 4 bases and J by 0 bases, 10 bases remained unmatched. Germline V gene sequence: CDR1 MNHEY, CDR2 SVGEGT. This CDR3 region has 17 residues. Here the CDR3 DNA reads TGTGCCAGCAGTTTCTTTCCGACTAGCGGTATCTCCTACGAGCAGTACTTC. It is translated as CASSFFPTSGISYEQYF.

This clonotype was observed a few times. J is TRBJ1-1 and V is TRBV4-2; 7 nucleotides agree with TRBD1. The CDR3 is 14 amino acids. The trim removed 1 base at V and 4 bases at J, leaving 3 bases unmatched. The germline V gene encodes CDR1 LGHNA and CDR2 YNFKEQ. CDR3 nucleotide sequence: TGTGCCAGCAGCCAAGGAGACAGGGCCACTGAAGCTTTCTTT. As protein: CASSQGDRATEAFF.

This sequence joins TRBV29-1 and TRBJ1-2, with 8 bases lining up with TRBD1. This CDR3 spans 16 amino acids. Germline V CDR1 and CDR2: SQVTM, ANQGSEA. The junction had 13 bases not matched to a gene; V was cut back by 4 bases and J by 3 bases. The CDR3 DNA reads as TGCAGCGTTGGGGATTTATCAGGGGGCGCTCACTATGGCTACACCTTC. Protein product: CSVGDLSGGAHYGYTF.

This clonotype has a count of ten or more. The genes are TRBV9 and TRBJ2-1; 8 bases are a match to TRBD1. The CDR3 sequence is 16 residues long. V lost 0 bases to trimming and J lost 3 bases; unmatched junction nucleotides: 5. Germline CDR1 reads SGDLS; CDR2 reads YYNGEE. The CDR3 reads CASSVGGTGLYNEQFF. The CDR3 DNA is TGTGCCAGCAGCGTAGGGGGGACAGGTCTCTACAATGAGCAGTTCTTC. Supplemented by reference TRBV9 and TRBJ2-1, the full variable domain reads DSGVTQTPKHLITATGQRVTLRCSPRSGDLSVYWYQQSLDQGLQFLIQYYNGEERAKGNILERFSAQQFPDLHSELNLSSLELGDSALYFCASSVGGTGLYNEQFFGPGTRLTVL.

This clonotype was seen only a few times. The chain joins TRBV20-1 to TRBJ2-3; D uncertain. Germline V gene sequence: CDR1 DFQATT, CDR2 SNEGSKA (reference sequence). Deletions cut 1 base from V and 6 bases from J, with 17 bases between. The CDR3 spans 15 residues. This CDR3 is CSARASSTSGDTQYF. CDR3 DNA: TGCAGTGCTAGAGCCTCCTCGACAAGTGGGGATACGCAGTATTTT.